The 29 T cell receptor beta chains listed next were all sequenced from one sample in a study of cytomegalovirus exposure and HLA in healthy donors (TCRdb year 2017). Preparation of the library involved the immunoSEQ multiplex PCR assay. For the multiplex PCR, a mixture combining 60 forward primers for TCR Vbeta segments and 13 reverse primers for TCR Jbeta segments was used. TCRdb limited this immuneACCESS table to in-frame rearrangements with V and J called. A share of clones is missing; checked studies link under half to unresolved V genes, and the rest is unexplained. The sample profile shows about 260,000 clones; roughly 86% of them were found once. 1.5% to 2.5% of the sample is held by the ten biggest clonotypes. What was sequenced was PBMCs. The receptor source for this set is a woman aged 35 to 49 in good health and CMV-seropositive.

The rearrangement joins TRBV5-1 to TRBJ2-3, with TRBD2 identical over 12 bases. Germline CDR1 SGHRS, CDR2 YFSETQ. The V segment lost 0 bases and the J segment 2 bases; nucleotides outside the gene matches: 4. The CDR3 consists of 17 residues. This chain's CDR3 is CASSLVASGRDTDTQYF. The CDR3 region has the DNA TGCGCCAGCAGCTTGGTGGCTAGCGGGAGGGACACAGATACGCAGTATTTT. Using reference TRBV5-1 and TRBJ2-3 for the parts outside the CDR3, the full variable domain is KAGVTQTPRYLIKTRGQQVTLSCSPISGHRSVSWYQQTPGQGLQFLFEYFSETQRNKGNFPGRFSGRQFSNSRSEMNVSTLELGDSALYLCASSLVASGRDTDTQYFGPGTRLTVL.

This chain joins TRBV7-3 and TRBJ2-3; no definite D call. Germline V CDR1 and CDR2: SGHTA, FQGTGA. Deletions cut 3 bases from V and 2 bases from J, with 9 bases between. CDR3 length equals 14 residues. The CDR3 nucleotides read TGTGCCAGCAGCTTTCGCGGAGACACAGATACGCAGTATTTT. Amino acids: CASSFRGDTDTQYF.

In its sample, this clone was seen a few times. The sample has other DNA sequences that encode this CDR3 too. This sequence joins TRBV28 and TRBJ1-2; perhaps TRBD1 as D (5 bases). This CDR3 spans 13 amino acids. Trimming left V 3 bases short and J 2 bases short, with 7 bases between. CDR1 and CDR2 (germline): MDHEN, SYDVKM. In DNA, the CDR3 is TGTGCCAGCAGTTTTCGGGGGAACTATGGCTACACCTTC. This translates into CASSFRGNYGYTF.

Concerning this clone: The junction does not match germline at one end; this may be a read error. The chain links TRBV13 to TRBJ2-4; D uncertain. Germline-derived CDR1 and CDR2 are PRHDT and FYEKMQ (reference sequence). The CDR3 sequence is 14 residues long. CDR3 sequence (DNA): TGTGCCAGCAGCTTAGAGTCTTATCGGAACAGTCAGTACTTC. This gives the protein CASSLESYRNSQYF.

The rearrangement uses TRBV19 and TRBJ1-5, with 8 bases aligning to TRBD1. The germline gives CDR1 LNHDA, CDR2 SQIVND (reference sequence). CDR3 length: 16 amino acids. The J segment lost 1 base and the V segment lost 7 bases, leaving 9 bases of the junction unmatched. DNA for the CDR3: TGTGCCAGTACCCCCCTGCGGACAGGGAGCAATCAGCCCCAGCATTTT. Encoded protein: CASTPLRTGSNQPQHF.

The genes are TRBV7-2 and TRBJ1-1; maybe TRBD1 (6 bases). CDR1 is SGHTA, CDR2 FQGNSA, per germline. This CDR3 comprises 13 residues. The germline V and J ends were trimmed by 2 bases and 5 bases, with 9 bases remaining between them. CDR3 in amino acids: CASSLKGGTEAFF. The CDR3 DNA reads as TGTGCCAGCAGCTTAAAGGGGGGGACTGAAGCTTTCTTT.

This chain links TRBV19 with TRBJ1-1; 7 nucleotides line up with TRBD1. The CDR3 is 14 residues long. J was trimmed by 0 bases and V by 5 bases; bases with no gene match: 3. Germline assignment: CDR1 LNHDA and CDR2 SQIVND (reference sequence). CDR3 sequence (DNA): TGTGCCAGTAGTGGACAGGCGTTGAACACTGAAGCTTTCTTT. This translates into CASSGQALNTEAFF.

The rearrangement links TRBV7-3 to TRBJ2-1, with 11 nucleotides matching TRBD2. Germline CDR1 is SGHTA and CDR2 is FQGTGA. The V and J ends lost 4 bases and 0 bases, in that order; junction bases with no gene match: 5. This CDR3 region has 17 residues. This CDR3 reads CASSSLLAGGSYNEQFF. CDR3 in DNA: TGTGCCAGCAGCTCCCTCCTAGCGGGAGGCTCCTACAATGAGCAGTTCTTC.

The V gene is TRBV30, the J gene TRBJ2-5; perhaps TRBD1 as D (6 bases). Trimming took off 2 bases at V and 2 bases at J, with 9 bases between the two ends. Germline V gene lookup returns CDR1 GTSNPN and CDR2 SVGIG (reference sequence). The CDR3 consists of 13 residues. The CDR3 sequence is CAWSRTVQETQYF. In DNA form, the CDR3 reads TGTGCCTGGAGTCGGACAGTTCAAGAGACCCAGTACTTC.

V and J are TRBV30 and TRBJ1-4; the match to TRBD1 covers 9 bases. CDR1 and CDR2 from the germline V gene are GTSNPN and SVGIG (reference sequence). With 2 bases clipped from V and 8 bases from J, the junction kept 6 bases outside the gene matches. The CDR3 loop spans 14 amino acids. The CDR3 sequence: CAWSPGQGLEKLFF. For the CDR3, the DNA is TGTGCCTGGAGTCCGGGACAGGGCTTAGAAAAACTGTTTTTT.

The genes are TRBV7-6 and TRBJ2-1; TRBD2 matches 8 bases. Trimming cost V 5 bases and J 8 bases; bases outside gene matches: 5. This CDR3 has 13 residues. Germline CDR1 SGHVS, CDR2 FNYEAQ. For the CDR3, the DNA is TGTGCCAGCAGCCAAAGCGGGAGCGATGAGCAGTTCTTC. Amino acids: CASSQSGSDEQFF.

About this clone: The germline gene is not matched at one end of the junction; a read error may be the cause. The chain employs TRBV29-1 and TRBJ2-6, with a weak D call TRBD2 (6 bases). The V gene's germline CDR1 is SQVTM and CDR2 ANQGSEA. The CDR3 is 16 amino acids. The CDR3 loop reads CSVGGGLTSGANGLTF. The CDR3 nucleotides read TGCAGCGTTGGTGGAGGGTTAACCTCTGGGGCCAACGGCCTGACTTTC. The full variable domain, its missing parts supplied by reference TRBV29-1 and TRBJ2-6, is SAVISQKPSRDICQRGTSLTIQCQVDSQVTMMFWYRQQPGQSLTLIATANQGSEATYESGFVIDKFPISRPNLTFSTLTVSNMSPEDSSIYLCSVGGGLTSGANGLTFGAGSRLTVL.

J is TRBJ2-4 and V is TRBV2, with TRBD2 matching 9 bases. Germline-derived CDR1 and CDR2 are SNHLY and FYNNEI. V trimming: 4 bases; J trimming: 7 bases; junction bases outside the gene matches: 5. The CDR3 consists of 14 residues. Here the CDR3 DNA reads TGTGCCAGCAGTGGGGCTAGCGGGACGAACATTCAGTACTTC. Translated, it gives CASSGASGTNIQYF.

The chain is built from TRBV19 and TRBJ1-5, with 8 bases matching TRBD1. Trimming removed 6 bases from V and 6 bases from J; junction bases left unmatched: 4. CDR3 length: 13 residues. From germline, CDR1 is LNHDA and CDR2 SQIVND (reference sequence). The CDR3 here is CASRDREFQPQHF. The CDR3 coding sequence is TGTGCCAGTAGGGACAGGGAGTTTCAGCCCCAGCATTTT.

This clone was picked up one time. The chain uses TRBV6-6 and TRBJ2-7; the match to TRBD1 covers 9 bases. V dropped 8 bases and J dropped 4; count of bases not matched to a gene: 15. Germline loops: CDR1 MNHNY, CDR2 SVGAGI (reference sequence). The CDR3 is 16 residues long. In nucleotides, the CDR3 is TGTGCCAGCGCGCGGTTGGGACAGGGAAGCGGGTACGAGCAGTACTTC. This codes for CASARLGQGSGYEQYF.

This rearrangement joins TRBV28 to TRBJ1-6; D remains unclear. Trimming removed 6 bases from V and 8 bases from J, with 17 bases in between. The germline V gene encodes CDR1 MDHEN and CDR2 SYDVKM. The CDR3 extends over 15 amino acids. The CDR3 DNA sequence: TGTGCCAGCAGCTATCGTCTAAGGAGGGATTCACCCCTCCACTTT. It yields the protein CASSYRLRRDSPLHF. Supplemented by reference TRBV28 and TRBJ1-6, the full variable domain reads DVKVTQSSRYLVKRTGEKVFLECVQDMDHENMFWYRQDPGLGLRLIYFSYDVKMKEKGDIPEGYSVSREKKERFSLILESASTNQTSMYLCASSYRLRRDSPLHFGNGTRLTVT.

The J gene is TRBJ2-5, the V gene TRBV19; a weak D match, TRBD1 (8 bases). Germline loops: CDR1 LNHDA, CDR2 SQIVND (reference sequence). This CDR3 contains 15 residues. The ends were cut back, 5 bases at V and 5 bases at J, with 18 bases in the middle. This chain's CDR3 is CASSGRAGGWETQYF. For the CDR3, the DNA is TGTGCCAGTAGTGGGAGGGCAGGGGGCTGGGAGACCCAGTACTTC.

The rearrangement uses TRBV9 and TRBJ2-5, with 10 bases identical to TRBD2. V was pared by 3 bases and J by 5 bases, with 13 bases of the junction left unmatched. CDR3 length: 17 residues. Looked up from germline, CDR1 is SGDLS and CDR2 is YYNGEE. The CDR3 sequence: CASSAGPLAGVGETQYF. Here the CDR3 DNA reads TGTGCCAGCAGCGCAGGGCCTCTAGCGGGAGTGGGGGAGACCCAGTACTTC.

The chain's CDR3 is CASSPQWGLAGVGQFF. CDR3 nucleotides: TGCGCCAGCAGCCCACAATGGGGACTAGCGGGAGTGGGTCAGTTCTTC. The chain combines TRBV5-1 with TRBJ2-1; 14 bases line up with TRBD2. Germline V CDR1 and CDR2: SGHRS, YFSETQ. CDR3 length: 16 amino acids. The junction had 13 bases not matched to a gene; V was cut back by 4 bases and J by 13 bases.

The chain couples TRBV5-1 to TRBJ2-1; 7 nucleotides line up with TRBD2. With V trimmed by 0 bases and J by 7 bases, 7 bases remained unmatched. The germline CDR1 and CDR2 sequences are SGHRS and YFSETQ. The CDR3 covers 15 residues. This chain's CDR3 is CASSLVLAAQNEQFF. The CDR3 nucleotides are TGCGCCAGCAGCTTGGTCCTAGCGGCCCAGAATGAGCAGTTCTTC.

To note about this clone: The CDR3 ends on some other residue instead of the conserved phenylalanine or tryptophan, so this is likely a read error. Because the CDR3's place on the DNA is in doubt, the DNA is left out and the CDR3 is given as listed by TCRdb. V gene TRBV21-1 combines with J gene TRBJ1-1. TRBV21-1 has pseudogene status. The CDR3 comprises 12 residues, both ends counted. CDR3 region: CASSDYDQDGPP.

The chain recombines TRBV10-3 with TRBJ2-1, with D possibly TRBD2 on 6 matching bases. With 7 bases removed from V and 15 bases from J, the gap between germline ends came to 22 bases. Per the germline V gene, CDR1 is ENHRY and CDR2 is SYGVKD. CDR3 length: 13 residues. CDR3 DNA: TGTGCCATCACCTCTAGCGAGCTGACCGGAATGTTCTTC. This codes for CAITSSELTGMFF.

The chain joins TRBV19 to TRBJ1-5; D not certain. V was shortened by 2 bases and J by 4 bases, with 9 bases between the two germline ends. The germline V gene encodes CDR1 LNHDA and CDR2 SQIVND (reference sequence). The CDR3 extends over 14 amino acids. DNA of the CDR3: TGTGCCAGTAGTATACCTAATTGGAATCAGCCCCAGCATTTT. Translated: CASSIPNWNQPQHF.

The rearrangement uses TRBV28 and TRBJ2-7, with 10 positions matching TRBD2. The V gene's germline CDR1 is MDHEN and CDR2 SYDVKM. After removal of 4 bases from V and 4 bases from J, the junction contained 10 bases not matched to a gene. The CDR3 runs to 16 residues. DNA of the CDR3: TGTGCCAGCAGTTCGGGGGAAGCTAGCGGGAGATACGAGCAGTACTTC. This gives the protein CASSSGEASGRYEQYF.

This clone was counted once. Without the conserved terminal phenylalanine or tryptophan, this CDR3 likely stems from a read error. The DNA is omitted, as the CDR3 cannot be located on it reliably, and the CDR3 follows TCRdb's listing. The chain is built from TRBV23-1 and TRBJ2-7; whether TRBD2, the table's D call, matches the DNA was not checked. TRBV23-1 qualifies as an ORF whose function is uncertain. Ends included, the CDR3 has 15 residues. The CDR3 region is CASRPIGSSGRAERL.

The J gene is TRBJ1-1, the V gene TRBV11-2; 8 positions match TRBD1. Germline loops: CDR1 SGHAT, CDR2 FQNNGV. The V gene end was trimmed by 2 bases and the J gene end by 1 base; junction bases not matched to a gene: 3. CDR3 length: 15 amino acids. CDR3 sequence (DNA): TGTGCCAGCAGCTTAACAACAGGGGGGAACACTGAAGCTTTCTTT. Translating gives CASSLTTGGNTEAFF.

This rearrangement joins TRBV7-9 to TRBJ2-7; TRBD2 matches 9 bases. Unmatched junction bases numbered 6, after V lost 5 bases and J lost 1 base. CDR3 length: 15 residues. Germline loops: CDR1 SEHNR, CDR2 FQNEAQ (reference sequence). CDR3 region: CASSDSGRASYEQYF. The DNA of the CDR3 is TGTGCCAGCAGCGATAGCGGGAGAGCATCCTACGAGCAGTACTTC.

The chain uses TRBV7-2 and TRBJ2-7; 7 bases are shared with TRBD1. The germline V gene encodes CDR1 SGHTA and CDR2 FQGNSA. V gave up 1 base and J gave up 4 bases; unmatched junction bases: 7. The CDR3 contains 15 residues. The CDR3 region has the DNA TGTGCCAGCAGCTTAGGTTCTGACAGGGTGTACGAGCAGTACTTC. Translation: CASSLGSDRVYEQYF.

The V call is TRBV28, the J call TRBJ2-5; no clear D. V lost 7 bases, J lost 3 bases, and 6 bases lay in between. Germline CDR1 reads MDHEN; CDR2 reads SYDVKM. The CDR3 totals 11 residues. The CDR3 here is CASNREETQYF. The CDR3 DNA is TGTGCCAGCAACAGAGAAGAGACCCAGTACTTC.